A single sample gave rise to the 15 T cell receptor beta chains below, sequenced in a study of T cell responses to AZD1222 COVID-19 vaccine. Clones were sequenced by immunoSEQ multiplex PCR, and TCRdb holds only the in-frame ones, with some missing. Of about 140,000 clones in the sample, approximately 92% were seen once. This specimen was peripheral blood, taken 28 days after the second AZD1222 dose. These receptor sequences come from an adult who received the AZD1222 COVID-19 vaccine.

V is TRBV27 and J is TRBJ2-3; a weak D match, TRBD2 (6 bases). Germline loops: CDR1 MNHEY, CDR2 SMNVEV (reference sequence). V dropped 6 bases and J dropped 0 bases, with 13 bases sitting between them. The CDR3 is 15 residues long. CDR3 sequence reads: CASSKDSGSTDTQYF. CDR3 nucleotides: TGTGCCAGCAGCAAAGATAGCGGTAGCACAGATACGCAGTATTTT.

J is TRBJ1-6 and V is TRBV4-1, with D unresolved. Per germline, CDR1 MGHRA and CDR2 YSYEKL. There are 15 residues in the CDR3. Trimming took 0 bases from V and 7 from J, leaving 10 bases between them. The CDR3 nucleotides read TGCGCCAGCAGCCAAGAGGGTCGATCCAATTCACCCCTCCACTTT. This translates into CASSQEGRSNSPLHF.

The chain joins TRBV7-8 to TRBJ2-1; TRBD2 matches 9 bases. The CDR3 runs to 17 residues. Germline V gives CDR1 SGHVS, CDR2 FQNEAQ. J lost 4 bases, V lost 1 base, and 8 bases had no gene match. CDR3 loop: CASSLEPGTSFYNEQFF. CDR3 DNA sequence: TGTGCCAGCAGCTTAGAGCCCGGGACTAGCTTTTACAATGAGCAGTTCTTC.

This clone was recorded a few times. This chain uses TRBV13 with TRBJ1-5, with a tentative D call TRBD1 (6 bases). Germline V gene sequence: CDR1 PRHDT, CDR2 FYEKMQ (reference sequence). V shed 3 bases and J shed 3 bases, with 9 bases lying between them. The CDR3 loop spans 14 amino acids. CDR3 nucleotide sequence: TGTGCCAGCAGCTTCAGGGGTTCCAATCAGCCCCAGCATTTT. It is translated as CASSFRGSNQPQHF.

CDR3 protein: CASSLQNEQYF. The CDR3 bases are TGTGCCAGCAGTTTACAGAACGAGCAGTACTTC. The genes are TRBV28 and TRBJ2-7; no clear D. The CDR3 covers 11 residues. Per the germline V gene, CDR1 is MDHEN and CDR2 is SYDVKM. V dropped 2 bases and J dropped 5 bases, with 4 bases sitting between them.

The genes are TRBV5-4 and TRBJ2-1; 9 bases match TRBD2. Losses at the gene ends were 4 bases for V and 4 bases for J; bases not matched to a gene: 6. The CDR3 sequence is 15 residues long. Germline V gene data show CDR1 as SGHNT and CDR2 as YYREEE (reference sequence). Here the CDR3 reads CASSTRLAAYNEQFF. DNA for the CDR3: TGTGCCAGCAGCACCCGACTAGCGGCTTACAATGAGCAGTTCTTC.

The chain links TRBV28 to TRBJ1-3; D is unclear. V was shortened by 2 bases and J by 0 bases, with 8 bases between the two germline ends. The CDR3 totals 15 residues. The germline V gene encodes CDR1 MDHEN and CDR2 SYDVKM. CDR3 region: CASSLTRLSGNTIYF. CDR3 in DNA: TGTGCCAGCAGTTTAACAAGGCTCTCTGGAAACACCATATATTTT.

This chain connects TRBV27 to TRBJ2-3, with 9 bases fitting TRBD1. CDR3 length: 19 amino acids. Germline V gene lookup returns CDR1 MNHEY and CDR2 SMNVEV (reference sequence). V shed 4 bases and J 0 bases; nucleotides not matched to a gene: 14. This chain's CDR3 is CASSSDPPTGGMSTDTQYF. The CDR3 DNA is TGTGCCAGCAGTTCAGACCCCCCGACAGGGGGTATGAGCACAGATACGCAGTATTTT.

The chain employs TRBV3-1 (or the pseudogene TRBV3-2) and TRBJ2-7; TRBD2 agrees at 9 bases. The V gene's germline CDR1 is LGHDT and CDR2 YNNKEL (reference sequence). The CDR3 is made up of 20 amino acids. Trimming removed 0 bases from V and 2 bases from J; junction bases left unmatched: 17. The CDR3, as DNA: TGTGCCAGCAGCCAAGATTCAGGAAGCGGGAGGCCGCGTTTTACCTACGAGCAGTACTTC. Encoded protein: CASSQDSGSGRPRFTYEQYF.

V gene TRBV5-1 combines with J gene TRBJ2-1; 9 bases line up with TRBD1. Germline-derived CDR1 and CDR2 are SGHRS and YFSETQ. Trimming at V came to 4 bases and at J to 4 bases, leaving 9 bases not matched to a gene. The CDR3 length is 16 residues. In nucleotides, the CDR3 is TGCGCCAGCAGCATAGGACAGGGGACAGGGTACAATGAGCAGTTCTTC. This translates into CASSIGQGTGYNEQFF.

The chain employs TRBV28 and TRBJ1-1; maybe TRBD1 (5 bases). The V gene's germline CDR1 is MDHEN and CDR2 SYDVKM. Deletions cut 8 bases from V and 2 bases from J, with 9 bases between. There are 12 residues in the CDR3. CDR3 loop: CASWGLNTEAFF. The CDR3 DNA reads TGTGCCAGCTGGGGGTTAAACACTGAAGCTTTCTTT. The whole variable domain, remainder taken from reference TRBV28 and TRBJ1-1, is DVKVTQSSRYLVKRTGEKVFLECVQDMDHENMFWYRQDPGLGLRLIYFSYDVKMKEKGDIPEGYSVSREKKERFSLILESASTNQTSMYLCASWGLNTEAFFGQGTRLTVV.

This chain joins TRBV5-5 and TRBJ1-2, with D unclear. CDR3 length: 11 residues. V gave up 4 bases and J gave up 5 bases, with 6 bases separating them. Germline assignment: CDR1 SGHKS and CDR2 YYEKEE (reference sequence). This CDR3 is CASSELYGYTF. The CDR3 coding sequence is TGTGCCAGCAGCGAGCTATATGGCTACACCTTC.

This chain connects TRBV6-5 to TRBJ1-5, with D unresolved. The CDR3 sequence is 14 residues long. The ends were cut back, 6 bases at V and 6 bases at J, with 15 bases in the middle. Germline lookup yields CDR1 MNHEY and CDR2 SVGAGI. CDR3: CASSAPLIGQPQHF. For the CDR3, the DNA is TGTGCCAGCAGCGCCCCTCTTATCGGTCAGCCCCAGCATTTT.

The CDR3 DNA is TGTGCCAGCCGGGTAACTAATGAAAAACTGTTTTTT. This gives the protein CASRVTNEKLFF. The J gene is TRBJ1-4, the V gene TRBV28; D is ambiguous. The germline V and J ends were trimmed by 8 bases and 1 base, with 5 bases remaining between them. The CDR3 totals 12 residues. From germline, CDR1 is MDHEN and CDR2 SYDVKM.

V is TRBV7-8 and J is TRBJ2-7; no clear D. Looked up from germline, CDR1 is SGHVS and CDR2 is FQNEAQ. V was shortened by 2 bases and J by 3 bases, with 14 bases between the two germline ends. The CDR3 loop spans 15 amino acids. The CDR3: CASSLPPAGFYEQYF. CDR3 sequence (DNA): TGTGCCAGCAGCTTACCCCCCGCTGGTTTCTACGAGCAGTACTTC.